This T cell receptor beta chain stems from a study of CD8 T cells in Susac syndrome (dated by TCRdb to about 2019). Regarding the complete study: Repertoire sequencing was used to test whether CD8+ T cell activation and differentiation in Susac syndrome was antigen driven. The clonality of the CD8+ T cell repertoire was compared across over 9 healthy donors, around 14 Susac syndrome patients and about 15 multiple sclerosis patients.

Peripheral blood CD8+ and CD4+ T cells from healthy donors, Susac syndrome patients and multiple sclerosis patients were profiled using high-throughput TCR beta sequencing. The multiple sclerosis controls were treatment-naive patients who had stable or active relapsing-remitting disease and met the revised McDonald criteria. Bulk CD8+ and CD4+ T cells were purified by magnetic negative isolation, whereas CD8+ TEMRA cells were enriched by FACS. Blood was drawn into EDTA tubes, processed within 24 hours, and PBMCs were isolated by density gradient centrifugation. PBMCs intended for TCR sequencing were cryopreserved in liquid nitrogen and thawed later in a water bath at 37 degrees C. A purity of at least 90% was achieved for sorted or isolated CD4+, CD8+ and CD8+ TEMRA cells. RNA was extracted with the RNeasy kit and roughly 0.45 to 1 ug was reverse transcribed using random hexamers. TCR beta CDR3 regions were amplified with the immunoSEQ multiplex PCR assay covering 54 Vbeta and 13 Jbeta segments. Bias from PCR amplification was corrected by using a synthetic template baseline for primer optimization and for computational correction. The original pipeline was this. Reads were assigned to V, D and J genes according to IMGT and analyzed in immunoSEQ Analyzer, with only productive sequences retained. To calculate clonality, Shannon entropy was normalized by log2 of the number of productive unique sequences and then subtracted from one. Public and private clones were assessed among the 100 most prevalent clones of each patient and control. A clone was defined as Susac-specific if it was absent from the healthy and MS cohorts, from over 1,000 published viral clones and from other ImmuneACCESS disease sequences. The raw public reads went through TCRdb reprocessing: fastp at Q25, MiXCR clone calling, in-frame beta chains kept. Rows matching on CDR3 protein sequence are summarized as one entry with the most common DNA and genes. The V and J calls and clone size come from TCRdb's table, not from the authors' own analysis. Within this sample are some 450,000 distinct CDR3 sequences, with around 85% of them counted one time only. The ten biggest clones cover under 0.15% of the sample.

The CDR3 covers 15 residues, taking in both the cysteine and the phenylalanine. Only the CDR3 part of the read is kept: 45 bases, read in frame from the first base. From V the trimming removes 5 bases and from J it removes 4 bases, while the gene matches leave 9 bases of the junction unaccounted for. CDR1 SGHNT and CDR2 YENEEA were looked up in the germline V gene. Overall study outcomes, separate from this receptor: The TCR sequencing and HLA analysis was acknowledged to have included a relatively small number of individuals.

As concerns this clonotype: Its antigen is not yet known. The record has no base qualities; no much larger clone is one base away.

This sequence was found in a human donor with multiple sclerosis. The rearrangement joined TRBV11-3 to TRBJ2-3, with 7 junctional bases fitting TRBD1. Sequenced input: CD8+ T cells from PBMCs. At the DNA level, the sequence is TGTGCCAGCAGCACCCAGACAGGGATGTCAGATACGCAGTATTTT. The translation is CASSTQTGMSDTQYF.